One and the same sample provided the 21 T cell receptor beta chains below, sequenced in a study of T cells expressing NK-cell markers. TCRdb reprocessed the 5' RACE reads; each CDR3 protein has one entry and no DNA is given. Here the sample table reports roughly 180,000 distinct CDR3 sequences. The sequencing input was blood T cells: a sorted CD56 or NKG2C T cell subset, CD4+ or CD8+ T cells, or bulk PBMC T cells (not recorded which). The receptors here all came from a woman between 18 and 70 years old in good health.

The chain joins TRBV7-2 to TRBJ2-1. Per germline, CDR1 SGHTA and CDR2 FQGNSA. The CDR3 consists of 13 residues. This CDR3 is CASSPHRYNEQFF.

The CDR3 loop is CASSLDLGGGNEQFF. The J gene is TRBJ2-1, the V gene TRBV7-9; the D call from TCRdb, TRBD1, cannot be confirmed without DNA. In germline, CDR1 is SEHNR, CDR2 FQNEAQ (reference sequence). This CDR3 spans 15 amino acids.

The CDR3: CASSLPGVDTQYF. V usage is TRBV5-5 and J usage is TRBJ2-3. Germline V gene lookup returns CDR1 SGHKS and CDR2 YYEKEE (reference sequence). The CDR3 is 13 residues long.

The rearrangement uses TRBV19 and TRBJ1-5. The V gene's germline CDR1 is LNHDA and CDR2 SQIVND (reference sequence). The CDR3 covers 15 residues. The CDR3 sequence is CASSIAAGVDQPQHF.

J is TRBJ2-5 and V is TRBV2; TCRdb indicates TRBD2, and absent DNA this call remains unverified. Germline V gene data show CDR1 as SNHLY and CDR2 as FYNNEI. This CDR3 contains 15 residues. CDR3 loop: CASSEPGLARETQYF. The full variable domain, rest sourced from reference TRBV2 and TRBJ2-5, is EPEVTQTPSHQVTQMGQEVILRCVPISNHLYFYWYRQILGQKVEFLVSFYNNEISEKSEIFDDQFSVERPDGSNFTLKIRSTKLEDSAMYFCASSEPGLARETQYFGPGTRLLVL.

This chain joins TRBV3-1 and TRBJ2-5. The CDR3 is made up of 11 amino acids. From germline, CDR1 is LGHDT and CDR2 YNNKEL (reference sequence). CDR3 protein: CASSQEETQYF.

This chain joins TRBV7-3 and TRBJ2-3; TCRdb gives TRBD2 as the D gene, but with no DNA this cannot be confirmed. CDR3 length equals 15 residues. Germline values: CDR1 SGHTA, CDR2 FQGTGA. CDR3 sequence reads: CASSILLANTDTQYF.

The V gene is TRBV6-5, the J gene TRBJ2-1; TCRdb proposes TRBD1, but this gene call is untestable without DNA. Germline CDR1 is MNHEY and CDR2 is SVGAGI. The CDR3 is 16 amino acids. The CDR3 sequence is CASSSSGGQGAYEQFF.

The chain is built from TRBV28 and TRBJ2-2; the D gene TCRdb calls, TRBD1, cannot be checked with no DNA. Per the germline V gene, CDR1 is MDHEN and CDR2 is SYDVKM. CDR3 size: 13 residues. The CDR3 reads CASNGERVGELFF.

CDR3 region: CATSDFGLAGEHEQFF. The V gene is TRBV24-1, the J gene TRBJ2-1; as DNA is missing, the TRBD2 call by TCRdb cannot be tested. This CDR3 region has 16 residues. The germline gives CDR1 KGHDR, CDR2 SFDVKD.

The chain uses TRBV10-3 and TRBJ2-7; checking the TCRdb D call of TRBD1 is not possible without DNA. The CDR3 extends over 14 amino acids. In germline, CDR1 is ENHRY, CDR2 SYGVKD. The CDR3: CAIRGTGGFYEQYF.

CDR3 residues: CASSLVRQGDYEQYF. The chain joins TRBV7-2 to TRBJ2-7; TCRdb reports TRBD1, a call that lacks DNA to check it against. CDR1 is SGHTA, CDR2 FQGNSA, per germline. This CDR3 is 15 amino acids long.

This rearrangement joins TRBV9 to TRBJ1-2; TCRdb outputs TRBD1, but without DNA this stays unchecked. Per the germline V gene, CDR1 is SGDLS and CDR2 is YYNGEE. This CDR3 spans 15 amino acids. The CDR3 is CASSAEVGASYGYTF.

The V gene is TRBV18, the J gene TRBJ1-6; TCRdb proposes TRBD1, but this gene call is untestable without DNA. This CDR3 contains 17 residues. Germline V gives CDR1 KGHSH, CDR2 LQKENI. This CDR3 is CASSPASTGMGHSPLHF.

The V and J genes are TRBV7-2 and TRBJ1-1; TCRdb outputs TRBD1, but without DNA this stays unchecked. Germline CDR1 reads SGHTA; CDR2 reads FQGNSA. The CDR3 extends over 12 amino acids. The CDR3: CASRGLNTEAFF.

The chain links TRBV5-1 to TRBJ1-4. The CDR3 runs 15 residues. CDR1 is SGHRS and CDR2 is YFSETQ in the germline V gene. The CDR3: CASSLGSGRNEKLFF.

V and J are TRBV10-3 and TRBJ2-7; as DNA is missing, the TRBD2 call by TCRdb cannot be tested. The CDR3 is 14 residues long. Germline CDR1 is ENHRY and CDR2 is SYGVKD. The CDR3 sequence: CAISLAGGPREQYF.

V usage is TRBV2 and J usage is TRBJ2-3; with no DNA, the TCRdb D assignment of TRBD1 cannot be verified. This CDR3 has 17 amino acids. Germline V gene data show CDR1 as SNHLY and CDR2 as FYNNEI. The CDR3 sequence: CANGGGGQGVSTDTQYF.

The CDR3 is CASSFSGSRGETQYF. The chain employs TRBV7-3 and TRBJ2-5; TCRdb names TRBD1, which stays unverified in the absence of DNA. Looked up from germline, CDR1 is SGHTA and CDR2 is FQGTGA. This CDR3 region has 15 residues.

This chain's CDR3 is CASSPGAGDSINEQFF. This rearrangement joins TRBV5-1 to TRBJ2-1; TCRdb designates TRBD1, a call that cannot be tested without DNA. The V gene's germline CDR1 is SGHRS and CDR2 YFSETQ. This CDR3 has 16 residues.

This chain uses TRBV20-1 with TRBJ2-1; TCRdb picks TRBD1, but there is no DNA to check that call. CDR1 and CDR2 from the germline V gene are DFQATT and SNEGSKA (reference sequence). The CDR3 has 16 amino acids. CDR3 protein: CSAILRGGEAYNEQFF.